This record looks at one T cell receptor (beta chain) sequence and its context. This CDR3 is built from 10 residues. CDR1 and CDR2 (germline): SNHLY, FYNNEI. Between the trimmed V and J ends, which lost 7 bases and 6 bases, there was a span of 6 bases. The data were taken from a study of cytomegalovirus exposure and HLA in healthy donors. Use of 60 Vbeta and 13 Jbeta primers characterized the PCR. TCRdb keeps only in-frame clones here, not all; method: immunoSEQ multiplex PCR. The sample yields around 100,000 clones, about 71% seen once. Input material: PBMCs. This receptor was taken from a woman between 45 and 65 years old in good health and CMV-seronegative. J is TRBJ1-1 and V is TRBV2; no clear D. CDR3 DNA sequence: TGTGCCAGCACCGGGGCTGAAGCTTTCTTT. Amino acids: CASTGAEAFF.